This T cell receptor beta chain was profiled in a study of shared clonotypes between healthy human individuals. Those who donated were healthy HIV-negative adults, with no recent acute infections or vaccinations reported. Germline CDR1 MGHDK, CDR2 SYGVNS. This CDR3 is 12 amino acids long. Trimming took 8 bases from V and 2 from J, leaving 9 bases between them. Investigators spread the genomic DNA of each subset evenly over several immunoSEQ plates. Produced via immunoSEQ multiplex PCR; TCRdb's table is partial and in-frame only. The sample lists fewer than 3 million clones; 80% to 95% were seen once. The J gene is TRBJ2-5, the V gene TRBV25-1; no clear D gene. Sequencing was done on a sample of naive CD4+ T cells from PBMCs. Subset reported: CD45RA+ positively selected. The origin of this receptor is a man aged 18 to 30 in good health. Some clones in this sample may be carry-over from other donors' samples. CDR3 in DNA: TGTGCCAGCGGCCTTGTTCAAGAGACCCAGTACTTC. Residues: CASGLVQETQYF.